The source of this T cell receptor beta chain is a study of identical twins. The study, taken as a whole, reports: Out-of-frame beta sequences exhibited a weaker degree of excess twin sharing. The authors noted that invariant MAIT and iNKT cells could partly confound zero-insertion analyses.

TCRdb used MiXCR to reprocess the 5' RACE reads, holding one entry per CDR3 protein. The table lists 210,000 or so distinct CDR3 sequences, 15% to 20% of them singletons. Remarks on this clonotype: Antigen unknown. An end of the junction does not agree with germline; a read error may underlie this.

These data also formed part of another study, on T cells expressing NK-cell markers.

The receptor was derived from a woman under 30 in good health. The specimen sequenced was CD8+ T cells sorted from blood.

CDR3 nucleotide sequence: TGTGCTAGCAGCTTAGCTGGGACAGGGGGCGAGCAGTACTTC. It translates to CASSLAGTGGEQYF. V is TRBV7-7 and J is TRBJ2-7, with TRBD1 identical over 11 bases. The germline V gene encodes CDR1 SSHAT and CDR2 FNYEAQ (reference sequence). CDR3 size: 14 residues. Filled out from reference TRBV7-7 and TRBJ2-7, the complete variable domain reads GAGVSQSPRYKVTKRGQDVTLRCDPISSHATLYWYQQALGQGPEFLTYFNYEAQPDKSGLPSDRFSAERPEGSISTLTIQRTEQRDSAMYRCASSLAGTGGEQYFGPGTRLTVT.